These T cell receptor beta chains were read from a single sample in a study of OX40 agonist ivuxolimab in advanced cancers. Method: immunoSEQ multiplex PCR; TCRdb's copy keeps in-frame clones and lacks some. Of under 60,000 clones in the sample, 80% to 90% were seen once. This material consisted of CD4+ or CD8+ T cells sorted from blood, taken in a trial of the OX40 agonist ivuxolimab. These receptors were collected from an adult with an advanced solid tumor such as melanoma, head and neck, liver or kidney cancer. The CDR3 runs from the conserved cysteine through the conserved F or W. D genes are given only for firm matches. Expanded clones get a size class; other rows say once, few or many, or leave the size out.

-,TRBJ1-1,few,TRBV5-6,TGTGCCAGCAGCTTCTCTACAGGCCTTATGAACACTGAAGCTTTCTTT,CASSFSTGLMNTEAFF
TRBD2,TRBJ2-7,-,TRBV9,TGTGCCAGCTCACCGGGGCGGGAGGGCTGTACGCTAGACTTC,CASSPGREGCTLDF
-,TRBJ2-7,-,TRBV6-6,TGTGCCAGCAGTTACTCGAGCGGCGAGCAGTACTTC,CASSYSSGEQYF
-,TRBJ2-3,-,TRBV27,TGTGCCAGCAGTTATCAGACCACAGATACGCAGTATTTT,CASSYQTTDTQYF
-,TRBJ2-7,-,TRBV14,TGTGCCAGCAGCCAAGAAGACCTCACCTGGGAGGAGCAGTACTTC,CASSQEDLTWEEQYF
TRBD1,TRBJ1-1,-,TRBV10-2,TGCGCCGGACGGGACAGGGTGGATACTGAAGCTTTCTTT,CAGRDRVDTEAFF
-,TRBJ2-2,once,TRBV7-7,TGTGCCAGCAGCCCTTCGATTAAGCCGGGGGACGCGAACACCGGGGAGCTGTTTTTT,CASSPSIKPGDANTGELFF
TRBD2,TRBJ2-7,-,TRBV19,TGTGCCAGTAGTCTAGCGGGAGGGTCCTACGAGCAGTACTTC,CASSLAGGSYEQYF
-,TRBJ2-7,-,TRBV18,TGTGCCAGCTCACCAGGGACACTATATGAGCAGTACTTC,CASSPGTLYEQYF
TRBD2,TRBJ2-1,-,TRBV9,TGTGCCAGCAGCGTAGGCGGGGGAAACAATGAGCAGTTCTTC,CASSVGGGNNEQFF
TRBD1,TRBJ2-1,medium-sized,TRBV19,TGTGCCAGTAGACTCCGGGACAGCTCCTACAATGAGCAGTTCTTC,CASRLRDSSYNEQFF
-,TRBJ1-2,-,TRBV4-1,TGCGCCAGCAGCCACCAGCTAATAGGACAGAACTATGGCTACACCTTC,CASSHQLIGQNYGYTF
-,TRBJ2-1,-,TRBV28,TGTGCCAGCAGTTTTTTTAACAATGAGCAGTTCTTC,CASSFFNNEQFF
-,TRBJ2-7,-,TRBV4-1,TGCGCCAGCAGCCAAGATCACGGGAACTACGAGCAGTACTTC,CASSQDHGNYEQYF
TRBD1,TRBJ2-1,-,TRBV5-4,TGTGCCAGCAGAGACTCGGGACAGGGAGTGAATGAGCAGTTCTTC,CASRDSGQGVNEQFF
-,TRBJ2-7,-,TRBV18,TGTGCCAGCTCACCCAGGGAGACGCCCCACGAGCAGTACTTC,CASSPRETPHEQYF
TRBD2,TRBJ2-1,-,TRBV7-9,TGTGCCAGCAGCTTTGCGGGGGGGTCCTACAATGAGCAGTTCTTC,CASSFAGGSYNEQFF
TRBD1,TRBJ2-5,-,TRBV11-3,TGTGCCAGCAGCTGGACAGGACATGGGGAGACCCAGTACTTC,CASSWTGHGETQYF
-,TRBJ2-7,-,TRBV4-1,TGCGCCAGCAGCCTAGGGACCGCCTACGAGCAGTACTTC,CASSLGTAYEQYF
-,TRBJ2-3,-,TRBV5-6,TGTGCCAGCAGCTTGGGCAGTAGCACAGATACGCAGTATTTT,CASSLGSSTDTQYF
-,TRBJ1-2,-,TRBV7-2,TGTGCCAGCAGCTTACACGCGACCGACTATGGCTACACCTTC,CASSLHATDYGYTF
-,TRBJ2-7,-,TRBV19,TGTGCCAGTTCCATGGGACACCCCTCCTACGAGCAGTACTTC,CASSMGHPSYEQYF
TRBD2,TRBJ2-1,-,TRBV19,TGTGCCAGTAGCCAAGCTAGCGGGGGGGCCTACTACAATGAGCAGTTCTTC,CASSQASGGAYYNEQFF
TRBD1,TRBJ2-7,-,TRBV11-2,TGTGCCAGCAGGATCCCGGGACAGGGTGGCGAGCAGTACTTC,CASRIPGQGGEQYF
TRBD1,TRBJ1-2,-,TRBV7-9,TGTGCCAGCAGCTTAGAGTGGACAGGGGGCGCCTATGGCTACACCTTC,CASSLEWTGGAYGYTF
-,TRBJ1-2,-,TRBV9,TGTGCCAGCAGCCCACTAAGGGGTAACTATGGCTACACCTTC,CASSPLRGNYGYTF
-,TRBJ1-4,-,TRBV2,TGTGCCAGCAGTGAGCGCAGCTCTAATGAAAAACTGTTTTTT,CASSERSSNEKLFF
-,TRBJ1-1,-,TRBV28,TGTGCCAGCAGCCCCCCCGGGTCCCAAGCTTTCTTT,CASSPPGSQAFF
-,TRBJ2-1,-,TRBV6-5,TGTGCCAGCAGGGTAGCGGCCCTGGGTAGGGGTGAGCAGTTCTTC,CASRVAALGRGEQFF
-,TRBJ2-7,-,TRBV21-1,TGTGCCAGCAGCAAAATCGGACAGGGGAGGTCCTACGAGCAGTACTTC,CASSKIGQGRSYEQYF
-,TRBJ1-1,-,TRBV6-4,TGTGCCAGCAGTGACCAGGGCGGCACTGAAGCTTTCTTT,CASSDQGGTEAFF
-,TRBJ2-1,-,TRBV6-4,TGTGCCAGCAGTGACTCGGGCAACAATGAGCAGTTCTTC,CASSDSGNNEQFF
TRBD2,TRBJ2-3,-,TRBV13,TGTGCCAGCAGCGCTTGGCGGGAGGTCACAGATACGCAGTATTTT,CASSAWREVTDTQYF
-,TRBJ2-7,-,TRBV29-1,TGCAGCGTCCTACAGGGTAACGAGCAGTACTTC,CSVLQGNEQYF
-,TRBJ1-1,-,TRBV11-2,TGTGCCAGCAGCTTAGCGCAGTACACTGAAGCTTTCTTT,CASSLAQYTEAFF
-,TRBJ1-1,-,TRBV28,TGTGCCAGCAGTTTTATTGGGGGCACTGAAGCTTTCTTT,CASSFIGGTEAFF
-,TRBJ2-7,-,TRBV6-1,TGTGCCAGCAGTGAACTTGGGGGCCGCTACGAGCAGTACTTC,CASSELGGRYEQYF
-,TRBJ1-2,-,TRBV19,TGTGCCAGTAGTAATTACAAGGACGGGCCGCCTAACTATGGCTACACCTTC,CASSNYKDGPPNYGYTF
-,TRBJ2-3,-,TRBV7-3,TGTGCCAGCAGGGCACCTGGGACGATCACCACAGATACGCAGTATTTT,CASRAPGTITTDTQYF
TRBD2,TRBJ2-7,-,TRBV29-1,TGCAGCGTTGGGCGGGGGGGCGAGAGTAACTACGAGCAGTACTTC,CSVGRGGESNYEQYF
-,TRBJ2-2,-,TRBV9,TGTGCCAGCCCCTTGTATTGGGGCAAAGACACCGGGGAGCTGTTTTTT,CASPLYWGKDTGELFF
-,TRBJ1-2,-,TRBV5-1,TGCGCCAGCAGCTTGATGGAACAGGACATTAACTATGGCTACACCTTC,CASSLMEQDINYGYTF
-,TRBJ1-1,-,TRBV19,TGTGCCAGTAGTCACGGGACACTGAACACTGAAGCTTTCTTT,CASSHGTLNTEAFF
-,TRBJ2-2,-,TRBV7-7,TGTGCTAGCAGCGAAACGTCGGGGAACACCGGGGAGCTGTTTTTT,CASSETSGNTGELFF
TRBD2,TRBJ2-1,-,TRBV30,TGTGCCTGGACGGGCGGGGGGTACAATGAGCAGTTCTTC,CAWTGGGYNEQFF
-,TRBJ2-7,-,TRBV5-6,TGTGCCAGCAGCTTGGAAGGCAGGAGGTACTACGAGCAGTACTTC,CASSLEGRRYYEQYF
-,TRBJ2-5,-,TRBV23-1,TGCGCCAGCAGTCACTGCGACCGGAAAGGGGAGACCCAGTACTTC,CASSHCDRKGETQYF
-,TRBJ2-7,-,TRBV9,TGTGCCAGCAGCGTAGGCTCGGGTACCTACGAGCAGTACTTC,CASSVGSGTYEQYF
TRBD2,TRBJ2-2,-,TRBV15,TGTGCCACCAGCAGAGATCTCGCGGGGGCGAACACCGGGGAGCTGTTTTTT,CATSRDLAGANTGELFF
-,TRBJ2-2,-,TRBV9,TGTGCCAGCAGCGTAGACTGGGCGGACACCGGGGAGCTGTTTTTT,CASSVDWADTGELFF
-,TRBJ2-7,-,TRBV6-5,TGTGCCACCAGAGGGATGACAGTCCACGAGCAGTACTTC,CATRGMTVHEQYF
TRBD2,TRBJ2-5,-,TRBV5-1,TGCGCCAGCAGCTTCGGACTAGCGGGGGGAGAGACCCAGTACTTC,CASSFGLAGGETQYF
TRBD1,TRBJ2-3,-,TRBV6-5,TGTGCCAGCAGCCCCGACAGGGCTAGCACAGATACGCAGTATTTT,CASSPDRASTDTQYF
-,TRBJ1-1,-,TRBV5-1,TGCGCCAGCAGCTTGGCACAGGGCACTGAAGCTTTCTTT,CASSLAQGTEAFF
TRBD1,TRBJ2-7,-,TRBV13,TGTGCCAGCAGCTCCCCCGCAGGGGGCTCCTACGAGCAGTACTTC,CASSSPAGGSYEQYF
-,TRBJ2-2,-,TRBV27,TGTGCCAGCAGTTTATTACAGCCTACGAACACCGGGGAGCTGTTTTTT,CASSLLQPTNTGELFF
-,TRBJ2-3,-,TRBV11-2,TGTGCCAGCAGCCCCTGGGGGGGGCGCACAGATACGCAGTATTTT,CASSPWGGRTDTQYF
-,TRBJ2-1,-,TRBV29-1,TGCAGCGTTAGGTACGGGGTCGATGAGCAGTTCTTC,CSVRYGVDEQFF
TRBD2,TRBJ2-1,-,TRBV19,TGTGCCAGTATCGGGGGGAGGACTAGCGGGGAAAATGAGCAGTTCTTC,CASIGGRTSGENEQFF